Below are 26 T cell receptor beta chains sequenced from a single sample in a study of T cell responses to AZD1222 COVID-19 vaccine. Only in-frame clones appear in the TCRdb table, and some are missing; sequencing was by immunoSEQ multiplex PCR. The sample includes 130,000 to 150,000 clones, approximately 90% of them seen just once. The sequences come from peripheral blood, collected on day 0 of AZD1222 vaccination. These receptors originate from an adult in good health.

This chain connects TRBV10-1 to TRBJ2-7, with D perhaps TRBD1 (5 bases). V lost 5 bases and J lost 2, with 16 bases in between. This CDR3 spans 15 amino acids. Germline V gene lookup returns CDR1 WNHNN and CDR2 SYGVQD (reference sequence). The CDR3 bases are TGCGCCAGCAGTAGGGGTTGGAGTACTACCTACGAGCAGTACTTC. Encoded protein: CASSRGWSTTYEQYF.

The chain recombines TRBV25-1 with TRBJ2-7; D may be TRBD1 (6 bases). The CDR3 runs 15 residues. The ends were cut back, 1 base at V and 3 bases at J, with 13 bases in the middle. Germline V gene data show CDR1 as MGHDK and CDR2 as SYGVNS. Here the CDR3 reads CASSELPRGSYEQYF. CDR3 nucleotides: TGTGCCAGCAGTGAATTGCCCAGGGGAAGCTACGAGCAGTACTTC.

This chain links TRBV14 with TRBJ2-3; tentative D call: TRBD1 (6 bases). CDR1 and CDR2 from the germline V gene are SGHDN and FVKESK. This CDR3 is built from 17 residues. V lost 0 bases, J lost 2 bases, and 15 bases lay in between. The CDR3 loop reads CASSQERRWTATDTQYF. The CDR3 DNA is TGTGCCAGCAGCCAAGAAAGGAGGTGGACAGCCACAGATACGCAGTATTTT.

This clone has just one count. The rearrangement links TRBV7-6 to TRBJ1-3; weak D call: TRBD1 (5 bases). The V end was cut by 3 bases, the J end by 2 bases, with 11 bases between. This CDR3 has 15 residues. Per germline, CDR1 SGHVS and CDR2 FNYEAQ. Here the CDR3 DNA reads TGTGCCAGCAGCTTCCCCGGGACGGCTGGAAACACCATATATTTT. It specifies CASSFPGTAGNTIYF. The variable domain in full, with the rest retrieved from reference TRBV7-6 and TRBJ1-3, is GAGVSQSPRYKVTKRGQDVALRCDPISGHVSLYWYRQALGQGPEFLTYFNYEAQQDKSGLPNDRFSAERPEGSISTLTIQRTEQRDSAMYRCASSFPGTAGNTIYFGEGSWLTVV.

This clone showed up just a few times. The chain joins TRBV4-2 to TRBJ1-3; D gene unclear. V gave up 3 bases and J gave up 4 bases, with 13 bases separating them. The CDR3 loop spans 15 amino acids. Per germline, CDR1 LGHNA and CDR2 YNFKEQ. Here the CDR3 reads CASSHAGVIGNTIYF. CDR3 sequence (DNA): TGTGCCAGCAGCCACGCTGGGGTTATCGGAAACACCATATATTTT.

V usage is TRBV7-3 and J usage is TRBJ2-5; 8 nucleotides line up with TRBD2. The CDR3 is 14 residues long. The V gene's germline CDR1 is SGHTA and CDR2 FQGTGA. The trim removed 6 bases at V and 5 bases at J, leaving 8 bases unmatched. This CDR3 reads CASSRAGAGETQYF. DNA of the CDR3: TGTGCCAGCAGTCGAGCGGGAGCTGGCGAGACCCAGTACTTC.

The rearrangement uses TRBV28 and TRBJ1-3; D is undetermined. V lost 5 bases to trimming and J lost 4 bases, with 6 bases between them. The CDR3 spans 12 residues. Germline assignment: CDR1 MDHEN and CDR2 SYDVKM. The CDR3 spells CASSPFGNTIYF. The DNA for the CDR3 is TGTGCCAGCAGTCCCTTCGGAAACACCATATATTTT.

The chain is built from TRBV3-1 (or the pseudogene TRBV3-2) and TRBJ1-5, with 7 bases identical to TRBD1. CDR3 length equals 15 residues. CDR1 and CDR2 (germline): LGHDT, YNNKEL (reference sequence). With 1 base clipped from V and 1 base from J, the junction kept 1 base outside the gene matches. The CDR3 spells CASSQGTGSNQPQHF. For the CDR3, the DNA is TGTGCCAGCAGCCAAGGGACAGGAAGCAATCAGCCCCAGCATTTT.

The chain combines TRBV7-8 with TRBJ1-2, with D possibly being TRBD1 (6 bases). The CDR3 totals 15 residues. Germline loops: CDR1 SGHVS, CDR2 FQNEAQ. The germline V and J ends were trimmed by 7 bases and 2 bases, with 17 bases remaining between them. CDR3 bases: TGTGCCAGCACACCTAAGGGACACCCGAACTATGGCTACACCTTC. Residues: CASTPKGHPNYGYTF.

This sequence joins TRBV19 and TRBJ1-3; D is perhaps TRBD1 (5 bases). Trimming took off 8 bases at V and 5 bases at J, with 13 bases between the two ends. CDR1 is LNHDA and CDR2 is SQIVND in the germline V gene (reference sequence). The CDR3 spans 13 residues. CDR3 DNA: TGTGCCAGTCAAGACAGTAACCGAAACACCATATATTTT. Translation: CASQDSNRNTIYF.

V is TRBV19 and J is TRBJ1-6; TRBD1 aligns across 7 bases. Unmatched junction bases numbered 6, after V lost 5 bases and J lost 2 bases. In germline, CDR1 is LNHDA, CDR2 SQIVND (reference sequence). CDR3 length: 16 residues. Written as DNA, the CDR3 is TGTGCCAGTAGTGTCGCCGGGACAGCCTATAATTCACCCCTCCACTTT. This codes for CASSVAGTAYNSPLHF.

This CDR3 is CASSRQQGALYGYTF. The CDR3 DNA reads TGTGCCAGCAGTCGTCAACAGGGGGCACTATATGGCTACACCTTC. This chain connects TRBV28 to TRBJ1-2; 9 bases are shared with TRBD1. J lost 5 bases, V lost 5 bases, and 9 bases had no gene match. Germline CDR1 and CDR2: MDHEN and SYDVKM. The CDR3 has 15 amino acids.

The V gene is TRBV27, the J gene TRBJ1-2; a possible D gene is TRBD1 (6 bases). This CDR3 is 14 amino acids long. Germline CDR1 and CDR2: MNHEY and SMNVEV (reference sequence). V lost 8 bases and J 4 bases, leaving 17 bases between the germline ends. CDR3 sequence reads: CASRGAALPYGYTF. CDR3 sequence (DNA): TGTGCCAGCCGGGGGGCGGCGCTACCCTATGGCTACACCTTC.

This chain joins TRBV2 and TRBJ1-5; D call uncertain. Germline-derived CDR1 and CDR2 are SNHLY and FYNNEI. The length of the CDR3 is 14 residues. V was pared by 1 base and J by 5 bases, with 9 bases between. DNA of the CDR3: TGTGCCAGCAGTGAAGAGGATGGGTATCAGCCCCAGCATTTT. Its translation: CASSEEDGYQPQHF.

This chain links TRBV9 with TRBJ1-6; D remains ambiguous. CDR3 length: 16 amino acids. Germline lookup yields CDR1 SGDLS and CDR2 YYNGEE. Trimming shortened V by 3 bases and J by 5 bases, and 15 bases separated the two germline ends. CDR3 amino acids: CASSDNPTGNNSPLHF. In DNA form, the CDR3 reads TGTGCCAGCAGCGACAACCCCACCGGGAATAATTCACCCCTCCACTTT.

The chain uses TRBV14 and TRBJ2-7; D is undetermined. This CDR3 has 15 amino acids. Looked up from germline, CDR1 is SGHDN and CDR2 is FVKESK. V was trimmed by 0 bases and J by 3 bases, leaving 12 bases between them. This CDR3 reads CASSQDIGRIYEQYF. In DNA form, the CDR3 reads TGTGCCAGCAGCCAAGATATCGGGCGCATCTACGAGCAGTACTTC.

This chain joins TRBV6-6 and TRBJ2-7, with 12 bases lining up with TRBD2. Germline CDR1 reads MNHNY; CDR2 reads SVGAGI (reference sequence). V lost 5 bases, J lost 3 bases, and 11 bases stayed unmatched. The CDR3 loop spans 17 amino acids. The CDR3 nucleotides are TGTGCCAGCAGTCGGACTAGCGGGATACCGGGCGGCTACGAGCAGTACTTC. Residues: CASSRTSGIPGGYEQYF.

This clone was detected once. The chain uses TRBV11-2 and TRBJ2-1; a weak D match, TRBD2 (6 bases). The V and J ends lost 7 bases and 6 bases respectively, with 16 bases between them. Germline CDR1 SGHAT, CDR2 FQNNGV. The CDR3 spans 14 residues. The CDR3 protein is CASTLFTSPNEQFF. CDR3 nucleotides: TGTGCCAGCACCCTTTTTACTAGCCCCAATGAGCAGTTCTTC.

Only one count was recorded for this clone. The rearrangement uses TRBV7-2 and TRBJ1-2, with 8 bases matching TRBD1. Germline V gives CDR1 SGHTA, CDR2 FQGNSA. The CDR3 runs to 14 residues. V lost 5 bases to trimming and J lost 8 bases; unmatched junction nucleotides: 10. CDR3 loop: CASSPQGAGGGYTF. The CDR3 bases are TGTGCCAGCAGCCCTCAGGGGGCCGGGGGCGGCTACACCTTC.

Here the CDR3 reads CASSYSRVQPQHF. In DNA, the CDR3 is TGTGCCAGCAGTTACTCCCGAGTCCAGCCCCAGCATTTT. The chain combines TRBV6-2 or TRBV6-3 with TRBJ1-5, with D hard to call. CDR1 and CDR2 (germline): MNHEY, SVGEGT. V lost 0 bases, J lost 7 bases, and 7 bases lay in between. This CDR3 contains 13 residues.

The V gene is TRBV4-1, the J gene TRBJ1-2; no clear D. V was shortened by 0 bases and J by 0 bases, with 8 bases between the two germline ends. From germline, CDR1 is MGHRA and CDR2 YSYEKL. The CDR3 runs to 15 residues. The CDR3 region has the DNA TGCGCCAGCAGCCAAGAGGGCAGAACTAACTATGGCTACACCTTC. Protein: CASSQEGRTNYGYTF.

The gene calls are TRBV9 and TRBJ2-2, with a tentative D call TRBD2 (6 bases). Germline V gene data show CDR1 as SGDLS and CDR2 as YYNGEE. The CDR3 extends over 16 amino acids. V dropped 4 bases and J dropped 5 bases, with 18 bases sitting between them. The CDR3 DNA follows: TGTGCCAGCAGCATGACTAGTGGAGGGATTACCGGGGAGCTGTTTTTT. Translation gives CASSMTSGGITGELFF.

This sequence joins TRBV3-1 (or the pseudogene TRBV3-2) and TRBJ2-3; the D is unclear. Germline loops: CDR1 LGHDT, CDR2 YNNKEL (reference sequence). CDR3 length equals 11 residues. Trimming cost V 8 bases and J 2 bases, with 5 bases left between them. CDR3 region: CASSFTDTQYF. In DNA, the CDR3 is TGTGCCAGCTCTTTCACAGATACGCAGTATTTT.

Of note for this clone: Sequence at one end of the junction differs from germline and may be a read error. The DNA for the CDR3 is TGTGCCAGCAGAGGACAGGTCCTCTCAAATCCCCACTTC. This codes for CASRGQVLSNPHF. The chain combines TRBV6-5 with TRBJ2-7; TRBD1 aligns across 7 bases. The CDR3 is 13 amino acids. From germline, CDR1 is MNHEY and CDR2 SVGAGI.

The CDR3 coding sequence is TGTGCCAGCAGTTCCCACGCAGGGAGCGGCGAGACCCAGTACTTC. Residues: CASSSHAGSGETQYF. This chain links TRBV6-2 or TRBV6-3 with TRBJ2-5; either TRBD1 or TRBD2 may fit D (5 bases each). CDR3 size: 15 residues. The V gene lost 4 bases and the J gene lost 5 bases, with 17 bases spanning the gap. In germline, CDR1 is MNHEY, CDR2 SVGEGT.

The chain combines TRBV18 with TRBJ1-1, with D possibly being TRBD1 (5 bases). CDR1 and CDR2 (germline): KGHSH, LQKENI. CDR3 length equals 15 residues. V lost 1 base and J lost 6, with 15 bases in between. CDR3 amino acids: CASSPRLGRDAEAFF. DNA for the CDR3: TGTGCCAGCTCACCACGGCTGGGGCGTGACGCTGAAGCTTTCTTT.